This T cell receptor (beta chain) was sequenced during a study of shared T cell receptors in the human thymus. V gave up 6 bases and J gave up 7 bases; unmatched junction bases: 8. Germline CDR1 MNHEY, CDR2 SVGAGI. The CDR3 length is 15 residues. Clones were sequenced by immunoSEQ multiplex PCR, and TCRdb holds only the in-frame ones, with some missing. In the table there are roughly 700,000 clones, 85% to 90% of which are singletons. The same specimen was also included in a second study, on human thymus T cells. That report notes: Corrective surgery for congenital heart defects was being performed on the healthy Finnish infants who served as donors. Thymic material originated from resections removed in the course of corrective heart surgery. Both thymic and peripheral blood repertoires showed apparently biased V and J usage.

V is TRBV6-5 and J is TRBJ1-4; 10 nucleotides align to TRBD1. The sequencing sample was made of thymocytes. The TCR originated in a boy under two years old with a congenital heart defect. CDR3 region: CASRGTGERGEKLFF. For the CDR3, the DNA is TGTGCCAGCAGGGGGACAGGGGAACGGGGTGAAAAACTGTTTTTT.